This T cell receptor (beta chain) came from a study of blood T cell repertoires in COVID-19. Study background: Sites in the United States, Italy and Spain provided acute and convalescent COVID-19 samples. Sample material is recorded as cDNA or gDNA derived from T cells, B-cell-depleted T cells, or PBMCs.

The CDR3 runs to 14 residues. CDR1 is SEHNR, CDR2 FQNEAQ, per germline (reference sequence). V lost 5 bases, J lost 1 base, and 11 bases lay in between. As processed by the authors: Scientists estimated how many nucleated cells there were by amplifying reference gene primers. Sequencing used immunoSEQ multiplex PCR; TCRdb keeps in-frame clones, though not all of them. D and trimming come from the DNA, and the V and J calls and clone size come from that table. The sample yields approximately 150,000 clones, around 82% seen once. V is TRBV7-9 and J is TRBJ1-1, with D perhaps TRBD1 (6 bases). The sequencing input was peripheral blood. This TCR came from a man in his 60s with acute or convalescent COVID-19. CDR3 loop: CASSKRQENTEAFF. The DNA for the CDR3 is TGTGCCAGCAGCAAGAGACAGGAGAACACTGAAGCTTTCTTT.